This T cell receptor (beta chain) was sequenced during a study of technical replicates of blood from a handful of donors. The assay was immunoSEQ multiplex PCR, and TCRdb's table has in-frame clones only and misses some. This sample has around 86,000 clones, with 96% found just once. The germline CDR1 and CDR2 sequences are SQVTM and ANQGSEA. The CDR3 is 15 amino acids. V was pared by 2 bases and J by 7 bases, with 11 bases of the junction left unmatched. Input material: T cells isolated from PBMCs. The clonotype originates from a human donor in good health. This sequence joins TRBV29-1 and TRBJ2-1; 7 bases line up with TRBD2. The DNA for the CDR3 is TGCAGCGTTGAAATTCCTGGGGGAGGGATTAATGAGCAGTTCTTC. This codes for CSVEIPGGGINEQFF.